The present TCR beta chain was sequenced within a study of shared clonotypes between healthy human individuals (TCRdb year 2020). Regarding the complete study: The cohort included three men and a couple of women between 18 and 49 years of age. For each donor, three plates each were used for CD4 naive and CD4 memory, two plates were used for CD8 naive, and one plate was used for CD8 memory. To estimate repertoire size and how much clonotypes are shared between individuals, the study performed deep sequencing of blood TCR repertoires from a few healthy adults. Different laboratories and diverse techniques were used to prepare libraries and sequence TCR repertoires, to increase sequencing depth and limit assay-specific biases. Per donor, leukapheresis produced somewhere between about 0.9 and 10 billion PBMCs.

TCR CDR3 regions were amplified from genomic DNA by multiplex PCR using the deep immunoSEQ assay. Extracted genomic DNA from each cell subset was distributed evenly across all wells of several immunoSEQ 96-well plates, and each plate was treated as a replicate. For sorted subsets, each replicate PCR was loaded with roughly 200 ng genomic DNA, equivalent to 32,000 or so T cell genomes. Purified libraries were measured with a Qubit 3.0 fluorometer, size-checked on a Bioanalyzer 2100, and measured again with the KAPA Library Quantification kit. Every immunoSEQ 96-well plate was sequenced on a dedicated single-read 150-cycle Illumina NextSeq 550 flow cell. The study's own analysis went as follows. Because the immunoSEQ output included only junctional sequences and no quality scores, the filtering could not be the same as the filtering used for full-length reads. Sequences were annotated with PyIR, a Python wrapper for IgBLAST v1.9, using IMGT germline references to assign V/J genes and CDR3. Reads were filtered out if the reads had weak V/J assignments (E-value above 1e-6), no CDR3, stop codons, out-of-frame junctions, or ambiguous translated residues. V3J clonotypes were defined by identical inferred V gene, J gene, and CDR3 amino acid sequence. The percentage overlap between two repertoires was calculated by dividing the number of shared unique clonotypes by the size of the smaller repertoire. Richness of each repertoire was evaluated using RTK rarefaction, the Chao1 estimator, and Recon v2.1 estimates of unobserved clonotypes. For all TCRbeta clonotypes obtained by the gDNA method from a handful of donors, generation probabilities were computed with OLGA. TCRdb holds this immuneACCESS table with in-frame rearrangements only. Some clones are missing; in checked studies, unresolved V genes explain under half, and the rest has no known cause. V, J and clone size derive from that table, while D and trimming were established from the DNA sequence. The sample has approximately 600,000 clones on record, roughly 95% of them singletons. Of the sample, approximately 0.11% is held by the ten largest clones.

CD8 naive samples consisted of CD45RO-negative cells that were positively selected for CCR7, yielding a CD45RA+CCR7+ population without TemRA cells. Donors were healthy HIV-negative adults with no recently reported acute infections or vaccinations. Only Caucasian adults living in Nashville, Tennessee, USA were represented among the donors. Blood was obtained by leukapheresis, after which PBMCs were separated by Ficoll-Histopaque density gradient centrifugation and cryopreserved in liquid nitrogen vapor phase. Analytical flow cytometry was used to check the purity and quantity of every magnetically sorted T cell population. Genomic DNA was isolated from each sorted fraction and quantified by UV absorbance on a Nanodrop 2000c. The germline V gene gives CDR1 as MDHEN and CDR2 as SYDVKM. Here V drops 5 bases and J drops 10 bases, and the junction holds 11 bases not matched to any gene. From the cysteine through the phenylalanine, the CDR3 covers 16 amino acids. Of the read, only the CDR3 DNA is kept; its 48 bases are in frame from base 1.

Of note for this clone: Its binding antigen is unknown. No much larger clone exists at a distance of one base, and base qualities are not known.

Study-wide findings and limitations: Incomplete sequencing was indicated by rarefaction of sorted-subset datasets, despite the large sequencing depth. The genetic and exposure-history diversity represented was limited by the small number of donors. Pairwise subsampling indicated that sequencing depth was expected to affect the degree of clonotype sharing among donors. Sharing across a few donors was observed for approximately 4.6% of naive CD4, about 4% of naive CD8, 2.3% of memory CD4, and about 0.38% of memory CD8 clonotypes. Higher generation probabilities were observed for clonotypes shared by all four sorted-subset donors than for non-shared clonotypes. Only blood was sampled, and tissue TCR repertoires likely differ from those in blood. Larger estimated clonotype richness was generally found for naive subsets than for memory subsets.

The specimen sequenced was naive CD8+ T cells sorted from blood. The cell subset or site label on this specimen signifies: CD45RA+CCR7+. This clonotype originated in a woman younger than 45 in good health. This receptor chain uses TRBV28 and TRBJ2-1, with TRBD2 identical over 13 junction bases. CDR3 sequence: CASSPRTSGSFGEQFF. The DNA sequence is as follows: TGTGCCAGCAGTCCACGGACTAGCGGGAGTTTTGGCGAGCAGTTCTTC.